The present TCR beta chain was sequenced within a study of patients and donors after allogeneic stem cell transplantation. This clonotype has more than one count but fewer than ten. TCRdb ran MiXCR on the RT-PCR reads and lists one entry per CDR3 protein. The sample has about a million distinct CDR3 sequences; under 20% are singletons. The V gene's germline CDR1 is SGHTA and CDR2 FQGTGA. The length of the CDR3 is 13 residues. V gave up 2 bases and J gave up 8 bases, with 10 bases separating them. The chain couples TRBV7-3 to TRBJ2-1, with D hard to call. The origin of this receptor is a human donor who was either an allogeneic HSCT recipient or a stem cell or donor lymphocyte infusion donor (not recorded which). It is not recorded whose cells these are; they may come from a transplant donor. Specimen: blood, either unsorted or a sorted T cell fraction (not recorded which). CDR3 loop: CASSLLSFDEQFF. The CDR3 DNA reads TGTGCCAGCAGCTTACTAAGTTTCGATGAGCAGTTCTTC. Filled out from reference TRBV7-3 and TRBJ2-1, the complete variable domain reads GAGVSQTPSNKVTEKGKYVELRCDPISGHTALYWYRQSLGQGPEFLIYFQGTGAADDSGLPNDRFFAVRPEGSVSTLKIQRTERGDSAVYLCASSLLSFDEQFFGPGTRLTVL.